Listed below are T cell receptor beta chains from one sample, sequenced in a study of T cell repertoires in cytomegalovirus infection. Each CDR3 protein gets one entry after TCRdb re-called the reads with MiXCR. Among 400,000 or so distinct CDR3 sequences listed, 18% were seen once. The sequenced sample consisted of PBMCs. The origin of the receptors is a human donor in good health (CMV status not recorded). Some clones in this sample may be carry-over from other donors' samples. Both conserved end residues are part of each CDR3.

J gene: TRBJ1-2
V gene: TRBV7-2
CDR3 protein: CASSFLNRVLVNYGYTF

J gene: TRBJ1-5
V gene: TRBV6-1
CDR3 protein: CASSELAVGNQPQHF

J gene: TRBJ2-3
V gene: TRBV7-8
CDR3 protein: CASSLAPPTGNTQYF

J gene: TRBJ2-3
V gene: TRBV5-6
CDR3 protein: CASSLDKGWSTDTQYF

J gene: TRBJ1-2
V gene: TRBV5-5
CDR3 protein: CASSLVQGWNGYTF

J gene: TRBJ2-5
V gene: TRBV7-2
CDR3 protein: CASSPEWQETQYF

J gene: TRBJ2-3
V gene: TRBV11-2
CDR3 protein: CASSRRRGTQYF

J gene: TRBJ1-2
V gene: TRBV7-8
CDR3 protein: CASSPLGSEGYTF

J gene: TRBJ2-1
V gene: TRBV5-1
CDR3 protein: CASSSLGAGGNEQFF

J gene: TRBJ1-1
V gene: TRBV29-1
CDR3 protein: CSVGGQLNTEAFF

J gene: TRBJ2-7
V gene: TRBV12-3/TRBV12-4
CDR3 protein: CASRPRLAGGQGEQYF

J gene: TRBJ2-1
V gene: TRBV29-1
CDR3 protein: CSVEGGDIFGRTQFF

J gene: TRBJ2-7
V gene: TRBV7-2
CDR3 protein: CASSYGLSSYEQYF

J gene: TRBJ2-7
V gene: TRBV7-2
CDR3 protein: CASSPRLGQYEQYF

J gene: TRBJ2-2
V gene: TRBV29-1
CDR3 protein: CSVDENYTGELFF

J gene: TRBJ2-7
V gene: TRBV28
CDR3 protein: CASTGGLYEQYF

J gene: TRBJ1-1
V gene: TRBV6-6
CDR3 protein: CASSYFPGGLLTEAFF

J gene: TRBJ1-3
V gene: TRBV11-2
CDR3 protein: CASSLRGGRTGNTIYF

J gene: TRBJ1-2
V gene: TRBV4-2
CDR3 protein: CASSQDVGGRDGYTF

J gene: TRBJ2-7
V gene: TRBV20-1
CDR3 protein: CSASPISGVFDEQYF

J gene: TRBJ2-5
V gene: TRBV5-6
CDR3 protein: CASSLGDLGQETQYF

J gene: TRBJ2-3
V gene: TRBV7-9
CDR3 protein: CASSTDKNTDTQYF

J gene: TRBJ2-7
V gene: TRBV7-6
CDR3 protein: CASSLIAGESSEQYF

J gene: TRBJ2-1
V gene: TRBV29-1
CDR3 protein: CSVGPLGGGNEQFF

J gene: TRBJ1-5
V gene: TRBV12-3/TRBV12-4
CDR3 protein: CASSRRGNRGDQPQHF

J gene: TRBJ2-3
V gene: TRBV5-4
CDR3 protein: CASSLLAGVADTQYF

J gene: TRBJ2-7
V gene: TRBV10-3
CDR3 protein: CAISHPGAGGAEYEQYF

J gene: TRBJ2-3
V gene: TRBV20-1
CDR3 protein: CSAPLAGGPPDTQYF

J gene: TRBJ2-7
V gene: TRBV12-3/TRBV12-4
CDR3 protein: CASSPWGEEQYF

J gene: TRBJ1-1
V gene: TRBV19
CDR3 protein: CASSIPGSTEAFF

J gene: TRBJ1-2
V gene: TRBV5-5
CDR3 protein: CASSLQRGYGYTF

J gene: TRBJ2-1
V gene: TRBV11-2
CDR3 protein: CASSLDIYNEQFF

J gene: TRBJ2-1
V gene: TRBV6-2/TRBV6-3
CDR3 protein: CASRWTASSNEQFF

J gene: TRBJ2-5
V gene: TRBV12-3/TRBV12-4
CDR3 protein: CASRAAQGPQETQYF

J gene: TRBJ2-5
V gene: TRBV7-6
CDR3 protein: CASGRRGDQETQYF

J gene: TRBJ1-4
V gene: TRBV7-9
CDR3 protein: CASSDRGNEKLFF

J gene: TRBJ2-5
V gene: TRBV29-1
CDR3 protein: CSVVSGQETQYF

J gene: TRBJ2-3
V gene: TRBV5-4
CDR3 protein: CASSLGGPGGTDTQYF

J gene: TRBJ2-7
V gene: TRBV7-2
CDR3 protein: CASSTLFGTNSYEQYF

J gene: TRBJ1-5
V gene: TRBV19
CDR3 protein: CASSTTGSSPQHF

J gene: TRBJ2-5
V gene: TRBV7-2
CDR3 protein: CASSLAGTGVNGETQYF

J gene: TRBJ2-5
V gene: TRBV20-1
CDR3 protein: CSAVRGRTQYF